Listed below are T cell receptor beta chains from one sample, sequenced in a study of long-term antiretroviral therapy in people with HIV. Method: immunoSEQ multiplex PCR; TCRdb's copy keeps in-frame clones and lacks some. The table records 20,000 to 30,000 clones, about 86% of them present only once. This sample comprised unsorted PBMCs, obtained 0.7 years before starting antiretroviral therapy. These receptors were obtained from a man aged 25 to 45 with HIV. Each CDR3 is given with its conserved first and last residue. The D gene is left open where the match is weak. The size entry is marked missing in some rows and otherwise reads once, few, many or a size class.

CDR3 protein	CDR3 DNA	V gene	D gene	clone size	J gene
CASAWRDGHEQYF	TGTGCCAGCGCCTGGCGGGACGGCCACGAGCAGTACTTC	TRBV27	-	-	TRBJ2-7
CASSLGQGNQETQYF	TGCGCCAGCAGCTTGGGGCAGGGTAACCAAGAGACCCAGTACTTC	TRBV5-1	-	-	TRBJ2-5
CASSAGGLPSEKLFF	TGTGCCAGCAGTGCCGGGGGGCTCCCGAGTGAAAAACTGTTTTTT	TRBV6-4	-	-	TRBJ1-4
CASKDTEAFF	TGTGCCAGCAAGGACACTGAAGCTTTCTTT	TRBV28	-	-	TRBJ1-1
CATSGGGIQETQYF	TGTGCCACCAGCGGCGGAGGGATCCAAGAGACCCAGTACTTC	TRBV15	-	-	TRBJ2-5
CASSFTASGSLGGELFF	TGTGCCAGCAGCTTTACAGCTAGCGGGAGCTTGGGCGGGGAGCTGTTTTTT	TRBV5-4	TRBD2	-	TRBJ2-2
CASSFLTSGGNEQFF	TGTGCCAGCAGCTTTTTAACGAGCGGGGGGAATGAGCAGTTCTTC	TRBV7-9	TRBD2	-	TRBJ2-1
CAWSPTVVGSYEQYF	TGTGCCTGGAGCCCAACGGTCGTCGGCTCCTACGAGCAGTACTTC	TRBV30	-	-	TRBJ2-7
CASSQSGARNTEAFF	TGTGCCAGCAGCCAATCGGGGGCGCGGAACACTGAAGCTTTCTTT	TRBV14	-	-	TRBJ1-1
CASSLTVPFYEQYF	TGTGCCAGTAGTCTTACAGTTCCATTCTACGAGCAGTACTTC	TRBV19	-	few	TRBJ2-7
CASSPNGGPYNEQFF	TGTGCCAGCAGCCCAAACGGGGGGCCTTACAATGAGCAGTTCTTC	TRBV11-3	-	-	TRBJ2-1
CASSQRTAANYGYTF	TGTGCCAGCAGTCAAAGGACAGCAGCTAACTATGGCTACACCTTC	TRBV6-5	-	-	TRBJ1-2
CASSYDSLGWTQYF	TGCGCCAGCAGCTATGACAGCCTAGGATGGACCCAGTACTTC	TRBV5-1	-	-	TRBJ2-5
CASSPGPSGRASTGELFF	TGTGCCAGCAGCCCCGGACCTAGCGGGAGAGCCTCAACCGGGGAGCTGTTTTTT	TRBV7-2	TRBD2	-	TRBJ2-2
CASSQESGRGQYF	TGTGCCAGCAGCCAGGAGAGCGGGAGAGGGCAGTACTTC	TRBV14	TRBD2	-	TRBJ2-7
CASSRFYEQYF	TGTGCCAGCAGCCGGTTTTACGAGCAGTACTTC	TRBV7-2	-	-	TRBJ2-7
CASSSGQGRETQYF	TGTGCCAGCAGCTCGGGACAGGGTAGAGAGACCCAGTACTTC	TRBV9	TRBD1	-	TRBJ2-5
CAISESLLQDGNTGELFF	TGTGCCATCAGTGAGTCCCTTTTGCAGGACGGTAACACCGGGGAGCTGTTTTTT	TRBV10-3	-	-	TRBJ2-2
CASSTIQGVNTGELFF	TGCGCCAGCAGCACGATCCAGGGTGTTAACACCGGGGAGCTGTTTTTT	TRBV5-1	-	-	TRBJ2-2
CASSLNRGNSPLHF	TGTGCCAGTAGCCTCAACAGGGGGAATTCACCCCTCCACTTT	TRBV19	TRBD1	-	TRBJ1-6
CASSVEGQGVREQYF	TGTGCCAGCAGCGTAGAGGGACAGGGCGTACGGGAGCAGTACTTC	TRBV9	TRBD1	few	TRBJ2-7
CASTSRTGGYEQYF	TGTGCCAGCACCTCTAGGACAGGGGGCTACGAGCAGTACTTC	TRBV11-1	TRBD1	-	TRBJ2-7
CAWRTSSSTEAFF	TGTGCCTGGAGAACTAGTAGCAGCACTGAAGCTTTCTTT	TRBV30	-	-	TRBJ1-1
CASSYVGTGKGYEQYF	TGTGCCAGCAGTTACGTGGGTACAGGGAAGGGTTACGAGCAGTACTTC	TRBV6-5	-	once	TRBJ2-7
CASSRRDRGYTTDTQYF	TGTGCCAGTAGCAGACGGGACAGGGGCTATACCACAGATACGCAGTATTTT	TRBV19	TRBD1	-	TRBJ2-3
CASNSLGANVLTF	TGTGCCAGCAATTCACTTGGGGCCAACGTCCTGACTTTC	TRBV7-6	-	-	TRBJ2-6
CAWSVKGGLTYEQYF	TGTGCCTGGAGTGTAAAAGGGGGCCTTACCTACGAGCAGTACTTC	TRBV30	TRBD1	once	TRBJ2-7
CASSFDGPYGYTF	TGTGCCAGCAGCTTCGACGGACCCTATGGCTACACCTTC	TRBV5-6	-	once	TRBJ1-2
CASSSGSGVGSNQPQHF	TGTGCCAGCAGTTCTGGTTCGGGGGTCGGTAGCAATCAGCCCCAGCATTTT	TRBV27	-	-	TRBJ1-5
CASSSREAYEQYF	TGCGCCAGCAGCAGTAGGGAGGCCTACGAGCAGTACTTC	TRBV5-1	-	once	TRBJ2-7
CASSLPGWGAEAFF	TGTGCCAGCAGTTTACCAGGTTGGGGAGCTGAAGCTTTCTTT	TRBV27	-	-	TRBJ1-1
CATSKRAGLYQETQYF	TGTGCCACCAGCAAAAGAGCGGGGCTGTACCAAGAGACCCAGTACTTC	TRBV15	TRBD2	-	TRBJ2-5
CASKTGTVSQETQYF	TGTGCCAGCAAAACCGGGACAGTAAGCCAAGAGACCCAGTACTTC	TRBV2	TRBD1	-	TRBJ2-5
CASSFGRNDYGYTF	TGTGCCAGCAGCTTCGGACGGAACGACTATGGCTACACCTTC	TRBV5-4	-	few	TRBJ1-2
CASSERTPSEAFF	TGTGCCAGCAGTGAACGGACACCCTCTGAAGCTTTCTTT	TRBV6-1	-	-	TRBJ1-1
CATVDLARTSTQYF	TGTGCCACCGTTGATTTGGCGAGGACTAGTACGCAGTATTTT	TRBV19	TRBD2	-	TRBJ2-3
CVRSLLGLSGGYTF	TGTGTCAGAAGCTTACTGGGGCTTTCCGGTGGCTACACCTTC	TRBV7-5	-	-	TRBJ1-2
CASRFGGGGNEQFF	TGCGCCAGCAGATTTGGGGGCGGAGGGAATGAGCAGTTCTTC	TRBV5-1	-	-	TRBJ2-1
CAWSPIINTGELFF	TGTGCCTGGAGCCCAATTATAAACACCGGGGAGCTGTTTTTT	TRBV30	-	-	TRBJ2-2
CASTIGSSYEQYF	TGTGCCAGCACCATCGGATCCTCCTACGAGCAGTACTTC	TRBV7-9	-	-	TRBJ2-7
CAIREGTSGSYNEQFF	TGTGCCATCAGGGAAGGGACTAGCGGGAGTTACAATGAGCAGTTCTTC	TRBV10-3	TRBD2	-	TRBJ2-1
CASSEGDTQYF	TGTGCCAGCAGTGAGGGCGATACGCAGTATTTT	TRBV2	-	-	TRBJ2-3
CASSPMRGSQETQYF	TGTGCCAGCAGTCCCATGCGGGGGTCCCAAGAGACCCAGTACTTC	TRBV6-6	TRBD2	once	TRBJ2-5
CASSESWAGEQFF	TGTGCCAGCAGTGAATCATGGGCGGGGGAGCAGTTCTTC	TRBV2	-	-	TRBJ2-1
CASSKVQSDEQYF	TGTGCCAGCAGTAAGGTCCAGAGCGACGAGCAGTACTTC	TRBV27	-	few	TRBJ2-7